What follows are 24 T cell receptor beta chains derived from one specimen sequenced in a study of cytomegalovirus exposure and HLA in healthy donors (dated by TCRdb to the late 2010s). The library was generated by the immunoSEQ multiplex PCR assay. For the multiplex PCR, a mixture combining 60 forward primers for TCR Vbeta segments and 13 reverse primers for TCR Jbeta segments was used. TCRdb carries this immuneACCESS record with in-frame sequences only. Its versions omit some clonotypes, under half of them owing to an unresolved V gene in the studies checked, with the rest unexplained. This sample's table lists 150,000 or so clones. The ten largest clones take up about 2.2% of the sample. Input material: PBMCs. All receptors derive from a woman between 18 and 29 years old in good health and CMV-seronegative.

The chain joins TRBV6-4 to TRBJ2-3, with TRBD2 identical over 7 bases. Germline loops: CDR1 MRHNA, CDR2 SNTAGT. CDR3 size: 14 residues. V lost 9 bases, J lost 1 base, and 7 bases stayed unmatched. Here the CDR3 DNA reads TGTGCCAGTTCGCGGGAGTACGGCACAGATACGCAGTATTTT. Its translation is CASSREYGTDTQYF.

This CDR3 reads CASSSKLDRTYEQYF. For the CDR3, the DNA is TGTGCCAGCAGCTCAAAGCTCGACAGGACCTACGAGCAGTACTTC. The chain uses TRBV7-2 and TRBJ2-7; tentatively, D is TRBD1 (6 bases). This CDR3 contains 15 residues. Germline CDR1 is SGHTA and CDR2 is FQGNSA. V lost 4 bases, J lost 2 bases, and 15 bases lay in between.

Here the CDR3 reads CSVEGPADYNEQFF. DNA of the CDR3: TGCAGCGTTGAAGGGCCAGCGGACTACAATGAGCAGTTCTTC. This chain links TRBV29-1 with TRBJ2-1, with a tentative D call TRBD2 (5 bases). CDR1 and CDR2 (germline): SQVTM, ANQGSEA. V lost 1 base and J 3 bases, leaving 10 bases between the germline ends. This CDR3 is 14 amino acids long.

The rearrangement joins TRBV27 to TRBJ2-7; no clear D. V was shortened by 5 bases and J by 0 bases, with 11 bases between the two germline ends. Germline assignment: CDR1 MNHEY and CDR2 SMNVEV (reference sequence). The CDR3 extends over 14 amino acids. CDR3 sequence reads: CASSLTWSSYEQYF. Written as DNA, the CDR3 is TGTGCCAGCAGTCTCACCTGGAGCTCCTACGAGCAGTACTTC.

The genes are TRBV10-3 and TRBJ2-3; the match to TRBD2 covers 8 bases. Germline V gives CDR1 ENHRY, CDR2 SYGVKD. The CDR3 consists of 13 residues. The V gene end was trimmed by 6 bases and the J gene end by 4 bases; junction bases not matched to a gene: 3. The DNA of the CDR3 is TGTGCCATCAGGGAAGCGGGAGCAGATACGCAGTATTTT. Its translation is CAIREAGADTQYF.

This sequence joins TRBV4-1 and TRBJ2-5, with 8 bases identical to TRBD2. The CDR3 is made up of 15 amino acids. Germline CDR1 reads MGHRA; CDR2 reads YSYEKL. The ends lost 1 base at V and 4 bases at J; junction bases unmatched: 5. CDR3 bases: TGCGCCAGCAGCCAAGCGGGGGGGCGCGGAGAGACCCAGTACTTC. Translated: CASSQAGGRGETQYF.

The genes are TRBV5-1 and TRBJ1-2; 7 bases line up with TRBD1. The CDR3 runs to 14 residues. Looked up from germline, CDR1 is SGHRS and CDR2 is YFSETQ. Unmatched junction bases numbered 7, after V lost 4 bases and J lost 4 bases. CDR3 nucleotides: TGCGCCAGCAGCGATCCCGGGACAGCCTATGGCTACACCTTC. This encodes CASSDPGTAYGYTF.

V gene TRBV5-8 combines with J gene TRBJ2-3; 7 positions agree with TRBD1. CDR3 length: 16 residues. Germline-derived CDR1 and CDR2 are SGHTS and YDEGEE. V shed 3 bases, J shed 0 bases, and the junction held 7 bases outside the gene matches. The CDR3 loop is CASSSRDRASTDTQYF. CDR3 nucleotide sequence: TGTGCCAGCAGCTCCCGGGACAGAGCAAGCACAGATACGCAGTATTTT.

The rearrangement joins TRBV30 to TRBJ2-7; 12 bases map to TRBD2. The length of the CDR3 is 18 residues. Germline V CDR1 and CDR2: GTSNPN, SVGIG (reference sequence). Unmatched junction bases numbered 11, after V lost 0 bases and J lost 2 bases. The DNA for the CDR3 is TGTGCCTGGAGTGTATGGTTCGTGGCTAGCGGGAGGGCCTACGAGCAGTACGTC. Translated: CAWSVWFVASGRAYEQYV.

The chain recombines TRBV7-2 with TRBJ1-2; a possible D gene is TRBD1 (5 bases). V shed 4 bases and J shed 2 bases, with 8 bases lying between them. Germline V gene data show CDR1 as SGHTA and CDR2 as FQGNSA. CDR3 length equals 13 residues. This CDR3 reads CASSSDSNYGYTF. The CDR3 DNA is TGTGCCAGCAGCTCCGACAGCAACTATGGCTACACCTTC.

The J gene is TRBJ1-1, the V gene TRBV5-5; 11 nucleotides agree with TRBD1. The germline CDR1 and CDR2 sequences are SGHKS and YYEKEE (reference sequence). J lost 5 bases, V lost 5 bases, and 14 bases had no gene match. This CDR3 spans 17 amino acids. The CDR3 region is CASRIIPGQGVRTEAFF. The DNA of the CDR3 is TGTGCCAGCAGAATTATACCGGGACAGGGGGTACGGACTGAAGCTTTCTTT.

The chain uses TRBV29-1 and TRBJ2-1; 11 bases align to TRBD1. CDR3 length: 14 amino acids. CDR1 SQVTM and CDR2 ANQGSEA come from the germline V gene. V shed 3 bases and J 13 bases; nucleotides not matched to a gene: 11. The CDR3 spells CSVEGTGGPPRQFF. Here the CDR3 DNA reads TGCAGCGTTGAGGGGACAGGGGGACCCCCTCGCCAGTTCTTC.

This rearrangement joins TRBV2 to TRBJ2-7; 7 bases line up with TRBD1. The V segment lost 2 bases and the J segment 6 bases; nucleotides outside the gene matches: 4. Germline CDR1 reads SNHLY; CDR2 reads FYNNEI. CDR3 length: 13 amino acids. CDR3 in DNA: TGTGCCAGCAGTGAATACAGGGGTCGCGAGCAGTACTTC. Translating gives CASSEYRGREQYF.

The CDR3 region is CASSQGTSGSQSNEQFF. The CDR3, as DNA: TGCGCCAGCAGCCAGGGGACTAGCGGGAGCCAGAGCAATGAGCAGTTCTTC. The genes are TRBV4-3 and TRBJ2-1, with 14 bases that match TRBD2. V dropped 3 bases and J dropped 6; count of bases not matched to a gene: 7. The V gene's germline CDR1 is LGHNA and CDR2 YSLEER. The CDR3 covers 17 residues.

This chain links TRBV19 with TRBJ2-1; 11 nucleotides align to TRBD1. The CDR3 has 13 amino acids. V shed 6 bases, J shed 9 bases, and the junction held 4 bases outside the gene matches. The germline CDR1 and CDR2 sequences are LNHDA and SQIVND (reference sequence). The CDR3 sequence is CASRGQGAREQFF. In DNA form, the CDR3 reads TGTGCCAGTAGAGGACAGGGGGCTCGTGAGCAGTTCTTC.

V is TRBV5-1 and J is TRBJ2-1; D unclear. Germline loops: CDR1 SGHRS, CDR2 YFSETQ. V was shortened by 0 bases and J by 8 bases, with 9 bases between the two germline ends. The CDR3 extends over 13 amino acids. CDR3 amino acids: CASSLARNDEQFF. The CDR3 DNA reads as TGCGCCAGCAGCTTGGCTAGGAACGATGAGCAGTTCTTC.

This rearrangement joins TRBV19 to TRBJ2-5, with 7 bases fitting TRBD2. Germline V CDR1 and CDR2: LNHDA, SQIVND (reference sequence). After removal of 5 bases from V and 5 bases from J, the junction contained 14 bases not matched to a gene. The CDR3 is 16 residues long. Here the CDR3 reads CASSEAGLGGMETQYF. The CDR3 region has the DNA TGTGCCAGTAGTGAAGCTGGACTAGGTGGCATGGAGACCCAGTACTTC.

The V call is TRBV7-6, the J call TRBJ2-7, with a possible D match to TRBD2 (6 bases). The V end lost 0 bases, the J end lost 6 bases, and 15 bases lay between the germline ends. Germline CDR1 and CDR2: SGHVS and FNYEAQ. The CDR3 totals 15 residues. The CDR3, as DNA: TGTGCCAGCAGCTTAGCGGGCGGGGTGCAGGGCGAGCAGTACTTC. Protein product: CASSLAGGVQGEQYF.

The chain has TRBV29-1 and TRBJ2-7, with D perhaps matching TRBD1 (7 bases). V was trimmed by 7 bases and J by 0 bases, leaving 16 bases between them. CDR3 length equals 14 residues. CDR1 and CDR2 (germline): SQVTM, ANQGSEA. The CDR3 sequence: CSGLGGTDSYEQYF. The CDR3 DNA sequence: TGCAGCGGACTTGGCGGGACAGACTCCTACGAGCAGTACTTC.

This chain joins TRBV5-4 and TRBJ1-2, with D tentatively TRBD1 (6 bases). CDR1 is SGHNT and CDR2 is YYREEE in the germline V gene (reference sequence). The length of the CDR3 is 14 residues. V was pared by 0 bases and J by 6 bases, with 12 bases between. The CDR3 DNA sequence: TGTGCCAGCAGCTTGGTGGGGGCGGCAGATGGCTACACCTTC. Translating gives CASSLVGAADGYTF.

The chain employs TRBV4-2 and TRBJ1-5, with TRBD1 identical over 7 bases. The V and J ends lost 3 bases and 1 base, in that order; junction bases with no gene match: 0. The germline gives CDR1 LGHNA, CDR2 YNFKEQ. The CDR3 loop spans 14 amino acids. The DNA for the CDR3 is TGTGCCAGCAGCCAGGACAGGAGCAATCAGCCCCAGCATTTT. It yields the protein CASSQDRSNQPQHF.

V gene TRBV11-2 combines with J gene TRBJ1-1; TRBD1 is a possible D gene (6 bases). The CDR3 spans 13 residues. CDR1 and CDR2 (germline): SGHAT, FQNNGV. Trimming stripped 5 bases from V and 5 bases from J, with 12 bases between. CDR3 residues: CASSTGLLTEAFF. For the CDR3, the DNA is TGTGCCAGCAGCACAGGGCTTTTAACTGAAGCTTTCTTT.

This rearrangement joins TRBV27 to TRBJ1-1; 8 nucleotides align to TRBD1. This CDR3 has 13 amino acids. Trimming removed 3 bases from V and 5 bases from J; junction bases left unmatched: 2. Germline CDR1 and CDR2: MNHEY and SMNVEV (reference sequence). CDR3 sequence (DNA): TGTGCCAGCAGTTTGAACAGGGGGACTGAAGCTTTCTTT. Translation gives CASSLNRGTEAFF.

The chain has TRBV6-1 and TRBJ1-2, with TRBD1 as a possible D gene (5 bases). V was pared by 1 base and J by 5 bases, with 11 bases between. Germline CDR1 and CDR2: MNHNS and SASEGT. The CDR3 runs 14 residues. CDR3 protein: CASSEGRARYGYTF. DNA for the CDR3: TGTGCCAGCAGTGAAGGCAGGGCGCGGTATGGCTACACCTTC.